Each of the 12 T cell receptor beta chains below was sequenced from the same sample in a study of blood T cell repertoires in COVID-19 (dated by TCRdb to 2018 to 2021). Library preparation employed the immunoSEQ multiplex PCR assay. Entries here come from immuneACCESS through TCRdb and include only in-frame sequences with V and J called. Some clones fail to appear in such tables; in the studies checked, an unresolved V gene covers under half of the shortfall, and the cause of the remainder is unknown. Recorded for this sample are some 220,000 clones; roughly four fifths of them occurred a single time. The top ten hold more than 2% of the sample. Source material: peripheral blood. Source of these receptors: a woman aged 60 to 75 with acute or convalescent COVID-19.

The CDR3 sequence: CASSLLGGTYEQYF. CDR3 bases: TGCGCCAGCAGCTTGTTAGGGGGAACCTACGAGCAGTACTTC. This rearrangement joins TRBV5-1 to TRBJ2-7; D may be TRBD1 (6 bases). V lost 1 base and J lost 2, with 10 bases in between. The CDR3 has 14 amino acids. Germline lookup yields CDR1 SGHRS and CDR2 YFSETQ.

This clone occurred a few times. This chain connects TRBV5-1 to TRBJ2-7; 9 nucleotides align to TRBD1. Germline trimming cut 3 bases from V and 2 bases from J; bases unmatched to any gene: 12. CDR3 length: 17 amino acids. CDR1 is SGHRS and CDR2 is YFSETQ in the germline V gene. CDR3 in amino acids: CASSWTGDTISPYEQYF. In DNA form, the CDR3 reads TGCGCCAGCAGCTGGACAGGGGACACTATAAGTCCCTACGAGCAGTACTTC.

CDR3 nucleotides: TGCGCCAGCAGCTTGTTGGCAGAGGGCTCCTACGAGCAGTACTTC. Translating gives CASSLLAEGSYEQYF. The V and J genes are TRBV5-1 and TRBJ2-7, with D possibly being TRBD2 (5 bases). The germline V gene has CDR1 SGHRS and CDR2 YFSETQ. The CDR3 extends over 15 amino acids. Deletions cut 1 base from V and 0 bases from J, with 11 bases between.

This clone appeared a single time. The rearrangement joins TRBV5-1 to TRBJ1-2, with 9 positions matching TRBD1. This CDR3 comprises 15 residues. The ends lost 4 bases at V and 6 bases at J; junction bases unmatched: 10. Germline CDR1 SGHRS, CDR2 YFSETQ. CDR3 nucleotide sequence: TGCGCCAGCAGCCCGCTAGGGACAGGGAGGAATGGCTACACCTTC. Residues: CASSPLGTGRNGYTF.

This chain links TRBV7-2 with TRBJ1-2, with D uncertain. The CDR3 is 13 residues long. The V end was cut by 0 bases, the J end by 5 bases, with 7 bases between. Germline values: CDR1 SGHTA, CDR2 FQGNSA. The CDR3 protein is CASSLAGRYGYTF. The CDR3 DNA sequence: TGTGCCAGCAGCTTAGCAGGGAGGTATGGCTACACCTTC.

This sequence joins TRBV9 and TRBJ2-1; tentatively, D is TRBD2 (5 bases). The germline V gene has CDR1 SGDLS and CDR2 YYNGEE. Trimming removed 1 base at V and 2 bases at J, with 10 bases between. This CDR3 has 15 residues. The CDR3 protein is CASSVLGLPYNEQFF. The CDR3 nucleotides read TGTGCCAGCAGCGTACTTGGACTTCCCTACAATGAGCAGTTCTTC.

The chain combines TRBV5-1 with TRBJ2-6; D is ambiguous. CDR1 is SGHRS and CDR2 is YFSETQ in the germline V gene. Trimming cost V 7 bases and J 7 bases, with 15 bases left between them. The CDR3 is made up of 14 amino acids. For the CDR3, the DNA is TGCGCCAGCCGGCGCACTCCAGGAGCCAACGTCCTGACTTTC. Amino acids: CASRRTPGANVLTF.

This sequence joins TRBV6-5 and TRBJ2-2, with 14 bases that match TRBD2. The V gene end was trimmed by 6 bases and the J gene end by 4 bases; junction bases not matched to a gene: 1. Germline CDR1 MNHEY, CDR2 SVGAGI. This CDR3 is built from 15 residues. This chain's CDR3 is CASRGLAGGTGELFF. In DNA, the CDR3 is TGTGCCAGCAGAGGACTAGCGGGGGGCACCGGGGAGCTGTTTTTT.

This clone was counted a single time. CDR3 DNA: TGTGCCAGCAGCTTGTCAGGGAACGATGGCTACACCTTC. Amino acid sequence: CASSLSGNDGYTF. V is TRBV7-6 and J is TRBJ1-2, with TRBD1 as a possible D gene (5 bases). Germline-derived CDR1 and CDR2 are SGHVS and FNYEAQ. Trimming removed 3 bases at V and 6 bases at J, with 11 bases between. The CDR3 runs to 13 residues.

CDR3 loop: CASSLAGGGSPLHF. In DNA, the CDR3 is TGTGCCAGCAGCTTAGCGGGAGGGGGTTCACCCCTCCACTTT. This chain links TRBV7-2 with TRBJ1-6; a possible D gene is TRBD1 (6 bases). In germline, CDR1 is SGHTA, CDR2 FQGNSA. CDR3 length equals 14 residues. With 0 bases removed from V and 9 bases from J, the gap between germline ends came to 9 bases.

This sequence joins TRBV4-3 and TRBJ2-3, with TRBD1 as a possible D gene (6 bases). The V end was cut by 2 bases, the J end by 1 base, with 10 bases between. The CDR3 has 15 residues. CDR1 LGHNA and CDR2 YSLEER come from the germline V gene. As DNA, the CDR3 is TGCGCCAGCAGCCAATCAAACAGGGGCACAGATACGCAGTATTTT. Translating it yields CASSQSNRGTDTQYF.

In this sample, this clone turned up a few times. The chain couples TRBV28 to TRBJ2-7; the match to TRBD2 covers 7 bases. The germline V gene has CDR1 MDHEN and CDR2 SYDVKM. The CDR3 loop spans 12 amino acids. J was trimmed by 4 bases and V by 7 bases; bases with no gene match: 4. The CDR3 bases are TGTGCCAGCAAGGCTAGCGGATACGAGCAGTACTTC. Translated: CASKASGYEQYF.